Below, 11 T cell receptor beta chains from the same sample are listed, as sequenced in a study of T cell clones after liver transplantation. The table came from immunoSEQ multiplex PCR; TCRdb's copy has only in-frame clones and leaves some out. The repertoire consists of 45,000 to 60,000 clones, with around 85% occurring once and the leading ten covering under 15%. The sequencing used CD8+ T cells from blood, collected 12 months after liver transplant. The receptors here all came from a human patient who received a liver transplant. Some T cells may be provided by the graft donor.

This clone has just one count. This chain's CDR3 is CSVEEDPGSLSGANVLTF. The CDR3 nucleotides are TGCAGCGTTGAAGAAGACCCAGGGAGCCTCTCTGGGGCCAACGTCCTGACTTTC. The chain combines TRBV29-1 with TRBJ2-6; either TRBD1 or TRBD2 may supply D (5 bases each). Germline CDR1 is SQVTM and CDR2 is ANQGSEA. The CDR3 sequence is 18 residues long. Trimming pared 0 bases from V and 0 bases from J, leaving 15 bases between.

The rearrangement uses TRBV7-9 and TRBJ1-2; 10 bases fit TRBD1. The length of the CDR3 is 15 residues. Germline V gives CDR1 SEHNR, CDR2 FQNEAQ (reference sequence). V lost 1 base, J lost 8 bases, and 7 bases stayed unmatched. CDR3 amino acids: CASSLVDRGSGGYTF. CDR3 sequence (DNA): TGTGCCAGCAGCTTAGTGGACAGGGGGTCTGGAGGCTACACCTTC.

The genes are TRBV28 and TRBJ1-5; D gene unclear. The V gene lost 0 bases and the J gene lost 0 bases, with 12 bases spanning the gap. CDR3 length: 17 residues. The germline V gene encodes CDR1 MDHEN and CDR2 SYDVKM. CDR3 amino acids: CASSLWPAFYSNQPQHF. In DNA form, the CDR3 reads TGTGCCAGCAGTTTATGGCCAGCATTTTATAGCAATCAGCCCCAGCATTTT.

The J gene is TRBJ2-7, the V gene TRBV7-6, with TRBD2 as a possible D gene (5 bases). This CDR3 comprises 13 residues. The V gene's germline CDR1 is SGHVS and CDR2 FNYEAQ. Trimming took 7 bases from V and 2 from J, leaving 12 bases between them. Here the CDR3 reads CASTPVGAYEQYF. The CDR3, as DNA: TGTGCCAGCACCCCCGTCGGGGCCTACGAGCAGTACTTC.

In its sample, this clone is large. The genes are TRBV11-2 and TRBJ2-7; D gene unclear. CDR3 length: 11 amino acids. The V and J ends lost 4 bases and 7 bases respectively, with 8 bases between them. Germline V gives CDR1 SGHAT, CDR2 FQNNGV. CDR3 DNA: TGTGCCAGCAGCTCGGTATGGGAGCAGTACTTC. Translated, it gives CASSSVWEQYF.

The CDR3, as DNA: TGTGCCAGTTCAGCCGGGACAGGGGGCCGATACGAGCAGTACTTC. This encodes CASSAGTGGRYEQYF. This chain links TRBV19 with TRBJ2-7; 12 bases match TRBD1. The CDR3 extends over 15 amino acids. The germline V gene encodes CDR1 LNHDA and CDR2 SQIVND (reference sequence). Trimming at V came to 8 bases and at J to 4 bases, leaving 9 bases not matched to a gene.

The chain carries TRBV10-2 and TRBJ2-1; D is possibly TRBD2 (6 bases). The CDR3 runs to 15 residues. The ends were cut back, 0 bases at V and 4 bases at J, with 10 bases in the middle. Germline V gene data show CDR1 as WSHSY and CDR2 as SAAADI. The CDR3 is CASSESGLAYNEQFF. The CDR3 DNA sequence: TGCGCCAGCAGTGAGTCAGGGCTAGCGTACAATGAGCAGTTCTTC.

The chain is built from TRBV6-1 and TRBJ2-1, with D perhaps being TRBD1 or TRBD2 (6 bases each). The germline CDR1 and CDR2 sequences are MNHNS and SASEGT. This CDR3 region has 14 residues. V was pared by 2 bases and J by 7 bases, with 12 bases between. CDR3 DNA: TGTGCCAGCAGTGAAATAGGAGGGGGGAATGAGCAGTTCTTC. As protein: CASSEIGGGNEQFF.

J is TRBJ1-5 and V is TRBV5-1; TRBD1 agrees at 9 bases. V lost 4 bases to trimming and J lost 2 bases; unmatched junction nucleotides: 4. The V gene's germline CDR1 is SGHRS and CDR2 YFSETQ. The CDR3 is made up of 15 amino acids. In DNA form, the CDR3 reads TGCGCCAGCAGCCTGGGACAGGGAGGCAATCAGCCCCAGCATTTT. Its translation is CASSLGQGGNQPQHF.

This chain joins TRBV6-5 and TRBJ1-1, with 7 bases that match TRBD1. V shed 0 bases, J shed 11 bases, and the junction held 3 bases outside the gene matches. Germline V gene lookup returns CDR1 MNHEY and CDR2 SVGAGI. The CDR3 is 12 amino acids. The CDR3 spells CASSYSQGDAFF. DNA of the CDR3: TGTGCCAGCAGTTACTCGCAGGGGGACGCTTTCTTT.

The chain uses TRBV27 and TRBJ2-1, with TRBD2 matching over 7 bases. Germline lookup yields CDR1 MNHEY and CDR2 SMNVEV (reference sequence). V lost 6 bases and J lost 0; bases outside the gene matches: 5. The CDR3 is made up of 15 amino acids. As DNA, the CDR3 is TGTGCCAGCAGCCTAGCGGAACCCTCCTACAATGAGCAGTTCTTC. Encoded protein: CASSLAEPSYNEQFF.